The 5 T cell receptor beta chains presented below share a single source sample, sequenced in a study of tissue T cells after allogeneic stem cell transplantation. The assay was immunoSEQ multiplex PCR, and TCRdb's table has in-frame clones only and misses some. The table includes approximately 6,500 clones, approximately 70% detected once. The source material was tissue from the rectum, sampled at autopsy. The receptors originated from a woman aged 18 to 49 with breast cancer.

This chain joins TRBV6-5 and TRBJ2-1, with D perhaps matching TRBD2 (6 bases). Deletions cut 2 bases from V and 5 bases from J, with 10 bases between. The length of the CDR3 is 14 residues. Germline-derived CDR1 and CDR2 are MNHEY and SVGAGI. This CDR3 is CASSYGGEDNEQFF. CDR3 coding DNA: TGTGCCAGCAGTTACGGCGGGGAGGACAATGAGCAGTTCTTC.

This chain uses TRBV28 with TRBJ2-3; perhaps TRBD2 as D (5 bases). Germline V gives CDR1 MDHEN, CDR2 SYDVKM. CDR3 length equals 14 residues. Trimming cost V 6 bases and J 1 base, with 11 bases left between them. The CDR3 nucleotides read TGTGCCAGCAGCCCCCCCGGGGGCACAGATACGCAGTATTTT. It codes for CASSPPGGTDTQYF.

The CDR3 region is CASRPPASNEQFF. The CDR3 DNA reads as TGTGCCAGCAGACCTCCCGCCAGCAATGAGCAGTTCTTC. The chain has TRBV2 and TRBJ2-1; D is uncertain. V was shortened by 6 bases and J by 6 bases, with 12 bases between the two germline ends. The CDR3 extends over 13 amino acids. Germline V gene lookup returns CDR1 SNHLY and CDR2 FYNNEI.

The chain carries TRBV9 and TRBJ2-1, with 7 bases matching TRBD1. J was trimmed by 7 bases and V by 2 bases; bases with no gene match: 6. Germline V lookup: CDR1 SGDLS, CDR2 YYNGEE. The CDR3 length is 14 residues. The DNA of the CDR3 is TGTGCCAGCAGCGTGGGGGACAGAAATAATGAGCAGTTCTTC. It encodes CASSVGDRNNEQFF.

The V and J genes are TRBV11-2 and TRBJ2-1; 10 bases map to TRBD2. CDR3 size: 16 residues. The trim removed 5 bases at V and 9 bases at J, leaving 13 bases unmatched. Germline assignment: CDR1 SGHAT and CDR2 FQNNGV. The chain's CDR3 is CASSPVSSGSYGEQFF. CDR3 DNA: TGTGCCAGCAGCCCCGTTTCTAGCGGGAGCTACGGTGAGCAGTTCTTC.